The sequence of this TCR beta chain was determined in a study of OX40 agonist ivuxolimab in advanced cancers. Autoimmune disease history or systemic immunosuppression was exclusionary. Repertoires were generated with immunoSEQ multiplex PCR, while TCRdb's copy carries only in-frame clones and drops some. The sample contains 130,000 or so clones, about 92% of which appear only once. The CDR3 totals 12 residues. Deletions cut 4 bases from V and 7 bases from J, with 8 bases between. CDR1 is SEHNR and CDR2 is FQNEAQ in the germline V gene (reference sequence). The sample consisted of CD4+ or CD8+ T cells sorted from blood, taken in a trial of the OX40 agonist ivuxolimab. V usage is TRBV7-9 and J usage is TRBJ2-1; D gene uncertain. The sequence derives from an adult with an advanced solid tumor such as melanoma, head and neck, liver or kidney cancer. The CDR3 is CASSWAENEQFF. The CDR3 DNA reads TGTGCCAGCAGCTGGGCGGAAAATGAGCAGTTCTTC.